The next 5 T cell receptor beta chains were all read from a single sample in a study of blood T cell repertoires in COVID-19. Produced via immunoSEQ multiplex PCR; TCRdb's table is partial and in-frame only. The sample has a few hundred thousand clones, approximately 89% seen once. The sequencing sample was made of peripheral blood. The receptor source for this set is a woman in her fifties or sixties with acute or convalescent COVID-19.

The chain employs TRBV4-1 and TRBJ2-2; TRBD2 aligns across 8 bases. The CDR3 extends over 16 amino acids. Germline lookup yields CDR1 MGHRA and CDR2 YSYEKL. The J segment lost 7 bases and the V segment lost 1 base, leaving 8 bases of the junction unmatched. CDR3 bases: TGCGCCAGCAGCCAAGTTTTCGAGCGGGAGCACGGGGAGCTGTTTTTT. Protein: CASSQVFEREHGELFF.

This clone came up a few times. This rearrangement joins TRBV4-3 to TRBJ2-7, with TRBD2 matching over 7 bases. With 0 bases clipped from V and 8 bases from J, the junction kept 10 bases outside the gene matches. Germline V lookup: CDR1 LGHNA, CDR2 YSLEER. CDR3 length: 15 residues. In DNA form, the CDR3 reads TGCGCCAGCAGCCAAGATCTAAGCGGGAATCGAAAGCAGTACTTC. The encoded protein is CASSQDLSGNRKQYF.

The chain couples TRBV21-1 to TRBJ2-3; TRBD2, the D gene given by the table, was not confirmed from the DNA. TRBV21-1 counts as a pseudogene. The CDR3 runs to 19 residues. The CDR3 is CASSKEVKSWPKEPDTQYF. The CDR3 nucleotides read TGTGCCAGCAGCAAAGAGGTAAAAAGTTGGCCGAAGGAGCCAGATACGCAGTATTTT.

The V call is TRBV7-2, the J call TRBJ1-1, with D unclear. This CDR3 is built from 15 residues. V lost 3 bases and J 1 base, leaving 12 bases between the germline ends. In germline, CDR1 is SGHTA, CDR2 FQGNSA. Written as DNA, the CDR3 is TGTGCCAGCAGCTTCGTCCGTCCAGGGAACACTGAAGCTTTCTTT. It specifies CASSFVRPGNTEAFF.

V and J are TRBV5-4 and TRBJ2-7, with 7 bases matching TRBD2. The CDR3 is made up of 15 amino acids. Germline-derived CDR1 and CDR2 are SGHNT and YYREEE (reference sequence). V gave up 0 bases and J gave up 5 bases; unmatched junction bases: 8. The CDR3 protein is CASSLVQASGDEQYF. In DNA, the CDR3 is TGTGCCAGCAGCTTGGTGCAGGCCAGCGGGGACGAGCAGTACTTC.